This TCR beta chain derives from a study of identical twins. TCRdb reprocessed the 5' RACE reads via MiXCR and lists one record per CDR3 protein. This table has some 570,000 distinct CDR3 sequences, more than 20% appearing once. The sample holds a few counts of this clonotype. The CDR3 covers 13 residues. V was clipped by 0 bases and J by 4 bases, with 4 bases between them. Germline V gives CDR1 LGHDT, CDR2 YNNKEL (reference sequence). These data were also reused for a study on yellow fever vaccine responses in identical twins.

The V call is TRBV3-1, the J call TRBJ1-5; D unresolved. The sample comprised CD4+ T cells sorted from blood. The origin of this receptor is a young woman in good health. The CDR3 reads CASSQESNQPQHF. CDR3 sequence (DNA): TGTGCCAGCAGCCAAGAAAGTAATCAGCCCCAGCATTTT.